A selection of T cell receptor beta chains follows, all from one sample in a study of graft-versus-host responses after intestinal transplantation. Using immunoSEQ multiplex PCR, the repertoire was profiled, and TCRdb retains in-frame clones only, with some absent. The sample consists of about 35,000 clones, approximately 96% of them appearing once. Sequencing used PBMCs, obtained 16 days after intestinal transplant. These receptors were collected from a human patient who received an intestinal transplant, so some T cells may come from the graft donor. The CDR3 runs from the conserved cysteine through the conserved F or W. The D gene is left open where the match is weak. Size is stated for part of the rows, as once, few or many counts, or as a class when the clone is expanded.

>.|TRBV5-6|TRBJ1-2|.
TGTGCCAGCAGCTTGATGGGGGATTATGGCTACACCTTC
CASSLMGDYGYTF
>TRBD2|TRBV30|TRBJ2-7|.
TGTGCCTGGAGTCTCCGGGCTAGCGGGAGTGGTTGGTCCTACGAGCAGTACTTC
CAWSLRASGSGWSYEQYF
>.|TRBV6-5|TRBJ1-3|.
TGTGCCAGCAGTCTACAGGGCGGGCCTGGAAACACCATATATTTT
CASSLQGGPGNTIYF
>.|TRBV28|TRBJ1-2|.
TGTGCCAGCAGTCGGACCCTGGGACCCTATGGCTACACCTTC
CASSRTLGPYGYTF
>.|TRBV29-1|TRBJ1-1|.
TGCAGCGTTGATAGTGGCAGTCCCAGGACCTACACTGAAGCTTTCTTT
CSVDSGSPRTYTEAFF
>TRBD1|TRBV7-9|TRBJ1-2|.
TGTGCCAGCAGCTTGACAGGGGGAAACTATGGCTACACCTTC
CASSLTGGNYGYTF
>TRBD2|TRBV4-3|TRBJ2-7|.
TGCGCCAGCAGCTCCGGGACTAGCGGGGCCTACGAGCAGTACTTC
CASSSGTSGAYEQYF
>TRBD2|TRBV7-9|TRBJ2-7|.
TGTGCCAGCAGCTTAGAAGCTAGCGGGAGCTACGAGCAGTACTTC
CASSLEASGSYEQYF
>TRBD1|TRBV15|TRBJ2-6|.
TGTGCCACCAGCAGAGGGTCCCCGCTTTCAGGGGGCTCTGGGGCCAACGTCCTGACTTTC
CATSRGSPLSGGSGANVLTF
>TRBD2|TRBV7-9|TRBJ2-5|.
TGTGCCAGCAGCGAGACTAGCGGGAGGGCCGGTGAGACCCAGTACTTC
CASSETSGRAGETQYF
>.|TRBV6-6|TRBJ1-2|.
TGTGCCAGCAGCTCCACACCGGGAGGGCGACACGGCTACACCTTC
CASSSTPGGRHGYTF
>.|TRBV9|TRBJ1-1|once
TGTGCCAGCAGCGTAGCTTATGCGCAGACTGAAGCTTTCTTT
CASSVAYAQTEAFF
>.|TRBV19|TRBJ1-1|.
TGTGCCAGTAGCGGCACCTGGGACACTGAAGCTTTCTTT
CASSGTWDTEAFF
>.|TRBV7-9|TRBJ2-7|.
TGTGCCAGCAGCCCTACAGGCTACGAGCAGTACTTC
CASSPTGYEQYF
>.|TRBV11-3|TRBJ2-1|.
TGTGCCAGCAGCTCGCCGACGGCTAGCTCCTACAATGAGCAGTTCTTC
CASSSPTASSYNEQFF
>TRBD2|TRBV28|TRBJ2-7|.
TGTGCCAGCAGTTTAACTAGCGGGAGTCTCCACGAGCAGTACTTC
CASSLTSGSLHEQYF
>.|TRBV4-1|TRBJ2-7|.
TGCGCCAGCAGCCAAGAGGCAGGGGCCTACGAGCAGTACTTC
CASSQEAGAYEQYF
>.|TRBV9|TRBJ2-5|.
TGTGCCAGCAGCGTAGGGTCGTTGGGGTGGGAGACCCAGTACTTC
CASSVGSLGWETQYF
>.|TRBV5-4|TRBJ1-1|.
TGTGCCAGCAGATTTGGGGGGATAGGGATCGGAGAAGCTTTCTTT
CASRFGGIGIGEAFF
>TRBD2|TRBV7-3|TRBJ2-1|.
TGTGCCAGCAGCCAAAGGAAGGGAGGGTCCTCCTACAATGAGCAGTTCTTC
CASSQRKGGSSYNEQFF
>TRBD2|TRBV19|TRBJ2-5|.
TGTGCCAGTAGTATACTAGCGGGAGCTTCCGAAGAGACCCAGTACTTC
CASSILAGASEETQYF
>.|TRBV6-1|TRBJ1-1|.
TGTGCCAGCAGTGAAACCCGGGTTTCCGAAGCTTTCTTT
CASSETRVSEAFF
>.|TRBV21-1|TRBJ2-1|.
TGTGCCAGCAGCAAAATCGACAGGGATAAGCAGTTCTTC
CASSKIDRDKQFF
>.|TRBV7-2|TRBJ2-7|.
TGTGCCAGCAGGGACCGGAGCTCCTACGAGCAGTACTTC
CASRDRSSYEQYF
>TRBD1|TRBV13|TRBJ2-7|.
TGTGCCAGCGGTCGGGACAGGTCAGAAGGGGGGTACTTC
CASGRDRSEGGYF
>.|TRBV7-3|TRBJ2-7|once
TGTGCCAGCAGCTTAACTGGGGGTGGAGAGCAGTACTTC
CASSLTGGGEQYF